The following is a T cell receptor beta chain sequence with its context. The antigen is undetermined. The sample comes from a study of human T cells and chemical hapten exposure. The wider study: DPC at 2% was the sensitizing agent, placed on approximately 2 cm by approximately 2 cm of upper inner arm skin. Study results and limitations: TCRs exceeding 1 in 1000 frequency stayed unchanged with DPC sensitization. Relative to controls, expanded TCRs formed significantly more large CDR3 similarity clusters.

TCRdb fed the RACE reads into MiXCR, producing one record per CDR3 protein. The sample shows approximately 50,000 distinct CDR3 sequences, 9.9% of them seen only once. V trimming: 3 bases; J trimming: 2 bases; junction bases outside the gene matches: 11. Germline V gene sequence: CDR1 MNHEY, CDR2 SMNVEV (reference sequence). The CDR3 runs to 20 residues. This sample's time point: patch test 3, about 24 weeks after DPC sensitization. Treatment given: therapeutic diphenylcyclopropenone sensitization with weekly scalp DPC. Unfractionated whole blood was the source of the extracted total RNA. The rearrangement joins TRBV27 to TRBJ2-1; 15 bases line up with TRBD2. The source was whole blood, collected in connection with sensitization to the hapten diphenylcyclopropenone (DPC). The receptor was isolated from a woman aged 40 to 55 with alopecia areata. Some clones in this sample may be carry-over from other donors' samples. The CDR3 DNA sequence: TGTGCCAGCAGTTTCAGCAGGACTAGCGGGGGGGCCCTGCCCTACAATGAGCAGTTCTTC. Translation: CASSFSRTSGGALPYNEQFF.